This T cell receptor (beta chain) originates from a study of blood T cell repertoires in COVID-19. The overall study: PBMCs, B-cell-depleted T cells, or T cells provided the cDNA or gDNA that made up the material.

One Seattle source followed patients from active infection through their disease course. After removal of 3 bases from V and 2 bases from J, the junction contained 5 bases not matched to a gene. CDR1 is KGHSH, CDR2 LQKENI, per germline. The CDR3 is made up of 17 amino acids. Generated by immunoSEQ multiplex PCR, the TCRdb table keeps only in-frame clones and is missing some. The sample records 200,000 to 250,000 clones, about 88% being singletons. The J gene is TRBJ2-5, the V gene TRBV18, with 14 bases fitting TRBD2. This TCR came from a man aged 50-60 years with COVID-19, enrolled during active disease. The specimen sequenced was peripheral blood. The CDR3 DNA reads TGTGCCAGCTCACCCTTACGACTAGCGGGGGGGCAAGAGACCCAGTACTTC. Its protein is CASSPLRLAGGQETQYF.